This T cell receptor beta chain emerged from a study of beta chain features in type 1 diabetes. Study observations and caveats: These data did not resolve whether HLA type affects TCRB rearrangement.

Since all of the isolated RNA was reverse transcribed, expressed TCRB transcripts were what got sequenced. Assay: immunoSEQ multiplex PCR; the TCRdb copy retains only in-frame clones and omits some. Of about 150,000 clones in the sample, roughly 8% were seen once. The CDR3 totals 17 residues. Germline lookup yields CDR1 SGHNT and CDR2 YYREEE (reference sequence). V lost 1 base to trimming and J lost 0 bases; unmatched junction nucleotides: 6. This clone appeared a few times. The antigen remains unidentified. The chain carries TRBV5-4 and TRBJ2-1; 8 bases match TRBD2. The receptor comes from a man in his late teens or twenties in good health. The specimen was central memory CD4+ T cells from blood. The DNA for the CDR3 is TGTGCCAGCAGCTTGACGACACTAGCGGCCTCCTACAATGAGCAGTTCTTC. It encodes CASSLTTLAASYNEQFF.